Listed below are T cell receptor beta chains from one sample, sequenced in a study of OX40 agonist ivuxolimab in advanced cancers. The data were produced by immunoSEQ multiplex PCR, yet TCRdb's version contains in-frame clones alone and is incomplete. Among around 70,000 clones listed, approximately 92% were seen once. The sample consisted of CD4+ or CD8+ T cells sorted from blood, taken in a trial of the OX40 agonist ivuxolimab. The receptors shown here come from an adult with an advanced solid tumor such as melanoma, head and neck, liver or kidney cancer. Both conserved end residues are part of each CDR3. A D gene is named only where the DNA matches it firmly. Part of the rows lack a size; the others show once, few, many or a class for expanded clones.

V	J	size	D	DNA	CDR3
TRBV27	TRBJ2-3	NA	TRBD2	TGTGCCAGCAGTAAATCTGGACTAGCGGGAGGCCTTTGGGGCACAGATACGCAGTATTTT	CASSKSGLAGGLWGTDTQYF
TRBV14	TRBJ2-5	NA	NA	TGTGCCAGCAGCCAAGATCCTTTAGAAGAGACCCAGTACTTC	CASSQDPLEETQYF
TRBV5-1	TRBJ1-3	NA	NA	TGCGCCAGCAGCTTGAATAGCAGACTCTCTGGAAACACCATATATTTT	CASSLNSRLSGNTIYF
TRBV9	TRBJ2-7	NA	NA	TGTGCCAGCAGCGCAAATCAGCGGGACAGGATTAACGAGCAGTACTTC	CASSANQRDRINEQYF
TRBV27	TRBJ1-5	NA	NA	TGTGCCAGCAGTTTCCGGGGGACGTATTTGCCCCAGCATTTT	CASSFRGTYLPQHF
TRBV4-1	TRBJ2-3	once	NA	TGCGCCAGCAGCCCGCCCTCCTCCGCAGATACGCAGTATTTT	CASSPPSSADTQYF
TRBV10-3	TRBJ1-1	once	NA	TGTGCCATCAGAAGGGGAGGGGAGAACACTGAAGCTTTCTTT	CAIRRGGENTEAFF
TRBV6-6	TRBJ2-1	NA	TRBD2	TGTGCCAGCAGTTTGACAGCGGGAGGGGGGTTCTTC	CASSLTAGGGFF
TRBV27	TRBJ2-1	NA	NA	TGTGCCAGCAGTTTATCGGTGGTCAGGAATGAGCAGTTCTTC	CASSLSVVRNEQFF
TRBV11-3	TRBJ2-2	NA	NA	TGTGCCAGCAGCCTATGGACAGCCGAAGGGACCGGGGAGCTGTTTTTT	CASSLWTAEGTGELFF
TRBV28	TRBJ1-2	once	NA	TGTGCCAGCAGCTTAACTAACTATGGCTACACCTTC	CASSLTNYGYTF
TRBV6-5	TRBJ2-2	NA	NA	TGTGCCAGCAGTTACTCAGGGGCGCAAGGGGAGCTGTTTTTT	CASSYSGAQGELFF
TRBV9	TRBJ1-1	NA	NA	TGTGCCAGCAGCGTAGATGGGGCGCTGACCACTGAAGCTTTCTTT	CASSVDGALTTEAFF
TRBV5-1	TRBJ1-2	NA	TRBD1	TGCGCCAGCAGCTTCCTTGACAGGGGCGCAGGTGGCTACACCTTC	CASSFLDRGAGGYTF
TRBV6-5	TRBJ2-3	NA	NA	TGTGCCAGCAAGAGTACAGATACGCAGTATTTT	CASKSTDTQYF
TRBV10-2	TRBJ1-6	NA	TRBD1	TGCGCCTCGTCCACAGCACAGGGGGTTAATTCACCCCTCCACTTT	CASSTAQGVNSPLHF
TRBV7-6	TRBJ2-6	NA	NA	TGTGCCAGCAGCGAACGGTTCTCACAAAGTCGGGCCAACGTCCTGACTTTC	CASSERFSQSRANVLTF
TRBV27	TRBJ1-1	NA	NA	TGTGCCAGCAGTTTATCACCCACCCGGGGGACTGAAGCTTTCTTT	CASSLSPTRGTEAFF
TRBV4-2	TRBJ1-2	NA	TRBD1	TGTGCCAGCAGCGAAACAGGGGGTGATGGCTACACCTTC	CASSETGGDGYTF
TRBV19	TRBJ2-5	once	TRBD1	TGTGCCAGTAGTCCCAGACAGGGGGCGAGGACAGAGACCCAGTACTTC	CASSPRQGARTETQYF
TRBV5-1	TRBJ1-1	NA	NA	TGCGCCAGCAGCTCCGGTACAGGGATGAACACTGAAGCTTTCTTT	CASSSGTGMNTEAFF
TRBV7-6	TRBJ2-7	NA	TRBD1	TGTGCCAGCAGCTTATCGCCGACAGGGAGTTACGAGCAGTACTTC	CASSLSPTGSYEQYF
TRBV5-4	TRBJ2-5	NA	TRBD1	TGTGCCAGCAGCTCACAGGGGGGTTCGGAGACCCAGTACTTC	CASSSQGGSETQYF
TRBV2	TRBJ2-5	NA	TRBD2	TGTGCCAGCAGGCCGGGACTAGCGGTGATGGGCCAAGAGACCCAGTACTTC	CASRPGLAVMGQETQYF
TRBV4-1	TRBJ2-7	NA	NA	TGCGCCAGCAGCCAAGATCAGGGATTCACCTACGAGCAGTACTTC	CASSQDQGFTYEQYF
TRBV11-2	TRBJ1-1	NA	NA	TGTGCCAGCAGCTTTAGAACGGGGAACACTGAAGCTTTCTTT	CASSFRTGNTEAFF